This TCR beta chain was identified in a study of cytomegalovirus exposure and HLA in healthy donors. After removal of 4 bases from V and 7 bases from J, the junction contained 9 bases not matched to a gene. The CDR3 is made up of 14 amino acids. Germline CDR1 and CDR2: MNHEY and SMNVEV (reference sequence). Study outcomes and limitations: According to an earlier analysis, most TCR beta V segments yielded productive rearrangements about 90% or about 30% of the time. An analysis was carried out at a later point. It showed that HLA-associated TCR beta chains were more clonally expanded than equally common non-associated chains.

Notes on this clone: Antigen specificity is unknown.

The PCR made use of 60 Vbeta and 13 Jbeta primers. Assay used: immunoSEQ multiplex PCR; TCRdb lists only in-frame clones, some missing. In the table there are 100,000 to 150,000 clones, 75% of which are singletons. The receptor's source is a woman in her fifties or sixties in good health and CMV-seronegative. Sequenced material: PBMCs. The chain couples TRBV27 to TRBJ2-5; 7 bases agree with TRBD2. CDR3 region: CASSSDSGRMTQYF. DNA of the CDR3: TGTGCCAGCAGTTCCGATAGCGGGCGAATGACCCAGTACTTC.